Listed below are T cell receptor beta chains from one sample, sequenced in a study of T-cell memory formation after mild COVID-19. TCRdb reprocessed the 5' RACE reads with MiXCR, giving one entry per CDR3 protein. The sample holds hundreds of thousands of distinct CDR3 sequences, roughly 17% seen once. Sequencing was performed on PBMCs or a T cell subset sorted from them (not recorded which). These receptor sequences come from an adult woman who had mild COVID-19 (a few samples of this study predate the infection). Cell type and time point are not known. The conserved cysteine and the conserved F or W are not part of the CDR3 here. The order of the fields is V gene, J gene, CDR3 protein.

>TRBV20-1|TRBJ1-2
SATPGQGAVYGYT
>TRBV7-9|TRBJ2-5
ASTVGTEGTQY
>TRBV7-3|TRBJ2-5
ASSLKFGPEETQY
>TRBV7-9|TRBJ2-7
ASTPPPTLAGAYEQY
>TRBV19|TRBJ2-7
ASGEAGGLLYEQY
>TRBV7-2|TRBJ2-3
ASSLRSGTSSTDTQY
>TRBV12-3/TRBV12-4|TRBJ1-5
ASSLSGQPQN
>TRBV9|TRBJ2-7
ASSVGQGTEQY
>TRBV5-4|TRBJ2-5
ASSHRLAGEFQY
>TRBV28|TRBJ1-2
ASSLNLQGGYGYT
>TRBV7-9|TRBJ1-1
ASSFQGPDTEAF
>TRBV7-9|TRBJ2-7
ASSAEAGVIYEQY
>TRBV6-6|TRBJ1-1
ASSYVGRGEAF
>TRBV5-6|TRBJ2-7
ASSRDDNEQY
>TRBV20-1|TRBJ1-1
SAILTGGRNTEAF
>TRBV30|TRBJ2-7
AWSSAPVGYEQY
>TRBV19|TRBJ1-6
ASSIDATGSSYNSPLH
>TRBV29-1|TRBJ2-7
SVGFWGRDSYEQY